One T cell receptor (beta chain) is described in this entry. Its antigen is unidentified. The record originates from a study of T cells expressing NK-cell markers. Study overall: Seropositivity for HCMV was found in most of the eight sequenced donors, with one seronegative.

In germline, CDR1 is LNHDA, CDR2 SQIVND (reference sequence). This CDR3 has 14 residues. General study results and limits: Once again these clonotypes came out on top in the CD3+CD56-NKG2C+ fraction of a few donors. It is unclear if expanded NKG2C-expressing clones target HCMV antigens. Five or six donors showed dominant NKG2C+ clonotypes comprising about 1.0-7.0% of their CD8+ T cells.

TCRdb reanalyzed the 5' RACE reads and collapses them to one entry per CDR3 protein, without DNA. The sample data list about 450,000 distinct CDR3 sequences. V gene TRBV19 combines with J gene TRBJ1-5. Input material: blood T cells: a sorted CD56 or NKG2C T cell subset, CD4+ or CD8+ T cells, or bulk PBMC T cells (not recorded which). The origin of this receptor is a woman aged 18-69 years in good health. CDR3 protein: CASTHPFGNQPQHF.